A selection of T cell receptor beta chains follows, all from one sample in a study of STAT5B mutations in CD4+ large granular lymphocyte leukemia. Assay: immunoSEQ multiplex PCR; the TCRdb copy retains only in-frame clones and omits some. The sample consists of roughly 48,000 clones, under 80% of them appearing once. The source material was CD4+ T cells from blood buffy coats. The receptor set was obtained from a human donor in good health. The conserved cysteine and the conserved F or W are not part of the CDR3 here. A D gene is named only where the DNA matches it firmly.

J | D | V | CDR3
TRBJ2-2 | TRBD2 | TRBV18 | ASSGTSDTGELF
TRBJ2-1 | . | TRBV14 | ASSQPRRGRF
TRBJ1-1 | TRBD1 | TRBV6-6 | ASSLDRADTEAF
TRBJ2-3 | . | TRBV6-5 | ASSIGAPDTQY
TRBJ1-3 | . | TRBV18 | ASSTRQAGVSGNTIY
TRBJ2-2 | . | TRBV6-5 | ASSYEIRETGELF
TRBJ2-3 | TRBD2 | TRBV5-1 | ASSATSGGEDTQY
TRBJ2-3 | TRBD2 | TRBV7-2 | ASSDSRGGAGTDTQY
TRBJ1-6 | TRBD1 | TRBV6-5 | ASSRGQGPDSPLH
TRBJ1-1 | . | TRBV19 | ASTGNFQSTEAF
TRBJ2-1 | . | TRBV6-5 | ASSPIAVSYNEQF
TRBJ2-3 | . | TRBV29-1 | SVDRRIGQKDTQY
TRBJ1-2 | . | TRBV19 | ASSIGYGYT
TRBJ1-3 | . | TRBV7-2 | ASSSGGSGNTIY
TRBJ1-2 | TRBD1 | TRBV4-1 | ASSHEGQIYGYT
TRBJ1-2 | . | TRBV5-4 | ASSQPLGGHPNYGYT
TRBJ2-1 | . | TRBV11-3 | ASSRDWNNEQF
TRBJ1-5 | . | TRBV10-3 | AISESMGVASNQPQH
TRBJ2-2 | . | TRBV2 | ASGKNTGELF
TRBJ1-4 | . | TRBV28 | ASRLGPLNEKLF
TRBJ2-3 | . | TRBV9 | ASSARDSIITDTQY
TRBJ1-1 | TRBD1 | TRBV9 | ASSFFDRDGSEAF
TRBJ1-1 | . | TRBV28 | ASENWGDTEAF
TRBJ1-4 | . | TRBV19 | ASSQVRTGKLF
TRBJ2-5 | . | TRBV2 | ASSQGGNSPSETQY
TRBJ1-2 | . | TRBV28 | ASSLDPRGEGYGYT
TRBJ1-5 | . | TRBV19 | ASTAIGGNQPQH
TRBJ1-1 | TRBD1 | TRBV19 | ASDSAGTGNTEAF
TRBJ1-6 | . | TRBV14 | ASSQEMNSGELH
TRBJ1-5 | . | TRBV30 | AWQTGDNQPQH
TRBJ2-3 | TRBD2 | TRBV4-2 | ASSQDPSGVDTQY
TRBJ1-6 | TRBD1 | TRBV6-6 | ASSYTGGNSPLH
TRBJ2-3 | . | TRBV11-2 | ASSLDRTNTQY
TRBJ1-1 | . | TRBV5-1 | ASSLTGSEAF
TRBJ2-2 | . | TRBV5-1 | ASSPSLGPGELF
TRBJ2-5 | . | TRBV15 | ATSRDVGQETQY
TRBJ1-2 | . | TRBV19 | ASSSWDGANYGYT
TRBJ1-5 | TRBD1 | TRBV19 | ASSADRGPNQPQH
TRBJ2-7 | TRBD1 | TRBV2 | ASRVDRDYEQY
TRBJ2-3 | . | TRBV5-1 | ASSPGGSTDTQY
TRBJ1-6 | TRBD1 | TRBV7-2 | ASSFSGTGGSPLH
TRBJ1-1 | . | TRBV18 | ASSSRENTEAF
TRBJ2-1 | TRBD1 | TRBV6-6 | ASSYKDRVSNEQF
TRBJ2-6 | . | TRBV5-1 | ASSLQNLGSGANVLT
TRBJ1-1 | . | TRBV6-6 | ASRAGGNTEAF
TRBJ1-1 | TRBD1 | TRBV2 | ASGSQGVENTEAF
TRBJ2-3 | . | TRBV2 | ASSVLQSGSQY
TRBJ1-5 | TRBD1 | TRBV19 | ASSILQGSYQPQH
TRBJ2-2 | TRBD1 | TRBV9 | ASSVTGTGTKTGELF
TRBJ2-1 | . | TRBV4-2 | ASSRDQGGAYNEQF
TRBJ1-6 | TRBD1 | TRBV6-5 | ASSSGGSPLH
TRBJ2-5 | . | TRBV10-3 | AISFMGRGEETQY
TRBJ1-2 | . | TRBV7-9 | ASSLAQGRSYGYT
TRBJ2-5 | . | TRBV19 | ASSTGGKTGETQY
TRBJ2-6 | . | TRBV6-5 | ASSSGVSGANVLT
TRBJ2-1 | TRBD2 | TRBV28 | ASSRLSGASYNEQF
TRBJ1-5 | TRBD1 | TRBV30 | AWSVQGGQPQH
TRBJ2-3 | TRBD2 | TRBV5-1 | ASSWQRGTDTQY